This T cell receptor beta chain came from a study of cytomegalovirus exposure and HLA in healthy donors. This PCR relied on a set of 60 Vbeta primers and 13 Jbeta primers. Generated by immunoSEQ multiplex PCR, the TCRdb table keeps only in-frame clones and is missing some. This repertoire includes some 72,000 clones. J gave up 4 bases and V 4 bases, and 3 bases lay outside the gene matches. Germline CDR1 is SGHRS and CDR2 is YFSETQ. The CDR3 runs to 13 residues. Findings and caveats of the study: HLA alleles were associated with 15,000 to 20,000 TCR beta sequences in a later analysis at 0.05 false discovery rate.

In regard to this clone: Antigen unknown.

Sequenced: PBMCs. The receptor's source is a boy aged 10-17 years in good health and CMV-seronegative. This chain links TRBV5-1 with TRBJ1-2; 8 nucleotides align to TRBD1. The CDR3 region has the DNA TGCGCCAGCAGCCCCGGACAGGGCTATGGCTACACCTTC. As protein: CASSPGQGYGYTF.